This T cell receptor (beta chain) stems from a study of shared clonotypes between healthy human individuals. Study-level findings and limits: Represented diversity (both genetic and exposure-history) was limited by the small number of donors.

PCR replicates performed on unsorted PBMC used approximately 300 ng DNA, 29,000 or so T cell genomes. In the authors' workflow: ImmunoSEQ yielded junction-only sequences lacking quality scores, so filtering differed. The data were produced by immunoSEQ multiplex PCR, yet TCRdb's version contains in-frame clones alone and is incomplete. That table is the source of V, J and clone size, and D and trimming were worked out from the DNA. The sample records around 430,000 clones, 79% being singletons. This clone was seen more than once but under ten times. Its antigen is undetermined. The study used 80 million to 100 million PBMCs per unsorted sample for genomic DNA. The V and J ends lost 3 bases and 0 bases, in that order; junction bases with no gene match: 7. CDR3 length: 18 residues. CDR1 is MGHRA and CDR2 is YSYEKL in the germline V gene.

This chain uses TRBV4-1 with TRBJ2-4; 11 bases match TRBD2. The specimen sequenced was PBMCs. The receptor was isolated from a middle-aged woman in good health. Some clones in this sample may be carry-over from other donors' samples. CDR3 in DNA: TGCGCCAGCAGCCAGAGGGGACTAGCGGCATTAGCCAAAAACATTCAGTACTTC. As protein: CASSQRGLAALAKNIQYF.